This T cell receptor beta chain was identified in a study of blood T cells in healthy people across ages. Study-level findings and limits: Versus aged donors, long-lived donors had higher diversity and more naive CD4+ cells. What prevented conclusive comparison of naive and antigen-experienced cells was that PBMCs were unsorted.

Alongside a J-beta primer mix, a sample-barcoded 5' primer served in a second PCR lasting roughly 7 to 12 cycles. Each CDR3 protein gets one entry after TCRdb re-called the 5' RACE reads with MiXCR. The data show 540,000 or so distinct CDR3 sequences, with around 48% seen just once and about 26% held by the top ten. The germline gives CDR1 SGHRS, CDR2 YFSETQ. V lost 1 base to trimming and J lost 14 bases, with 16 bases between them. The CDR3 is made up of 13 amino acids. Investigators took ten milliliters of peripheral blood from every donor. As concerns this clonotype: The antigen is undetermined.

The sequence was obtained from an elderly man in good health. The sequenced material came from blood. The rearrangement links TRBV5-1 to TRBJ2-1; no clear D. CDR3 DNA sequence: TGCGCCAGCAGCTTGATGGCCACCAGGAATGAGTTCTTC. Translating gives CASSLMATRNEFF.